This section outlines one T cell receptor beta chain sequence together with its context. This entry is derived from a study of blood T cell repertoires in COVID-19. Clones were sequenced by immunoSEQ multiplex PCR, and TCRdb holds only the in-frame ones, with some missing. The sample has fewer than 450,000 clones; 87% are singletons. The TCR sequence derives from a woman aged 50 to 60 with COVID-19, enrolled during active disease. The sample taken for sequencing was peripheral blood.

The CDR3 reads CASSNIRGSYEQYF. The CDR3 DNA reads TGTGCCAGCTCAAATATACGGGGTTCCTACGAGCAGTACTTC. V and J are TRBV18 and TRBJ2-7; D may be TRBD2 (5 bases). V shed 5 bases and J shed 1 base, with 12 bases lying between them. The CDR3 is made up of 14 amino acids. CDR1 and CDR2 from the germline V gene are KGHSH and LQKENI.